This T cell receptor beta chain was sequenced during a study of shared clonotypes between healthy human individuals. Study observations and caveats: Clonotypes that were shared across a few donors made up roughly 5% of naive CD4 clonotypes.

Concerning this clone: Its specificity is unknown.

The CDR3 length is 15 residues. Trimming removed 10 bases from V and 3 bases from J; junction bases left unmatched: 9. CDR1 and CDR2 (germline): SNHLY, FYNNEI. Produced via immunoSEQ multiplex PCR; TCRdb's table is partial and in-frame only. The profile shows about 1.1 million clones, around 77% of them singletons. Sequencing was carried out using memory CD4+ T cells from PBMCs. The sample's subset: CD45RA-negative fraction. The genes are TRBV2 and TRBJ2-3; TRBD2 aligns across 11 bases. This TCR was sampled from a man between 18 and 29 years old in good health. Some clones in this sample may be carry-over from other donors' samples. CDR3 coding DNA: TGTGCCAAAGAAGTAGCGGGAGGGAAGACAGATACGCAGTATTTT. It is translated as CAKEVAGGKTDTQYF.